This TCR beta chain was captured in a study of CD8+CD57+ T cells in acquired aplastic anemia. Study context: Sorted CD4+ and CD8+ cells yielded DNA averaging around 3.5 ug.

General study findings and limits: Patients and controls shared around 30 CD8+ CDR3 sequences. A significant difference in CD8+ Simpson's diversity between patients and controls was not found.

Remarks on this clonotype: The target antigen is unknown.

Germline V gene sequence: CDR1 SEHNR, CDR2 FQNEAQ (reference sequence). V dropped 5 bases and J dropped 6; count of bases not matched to a gene: 6. The CDR3 loop spans 13 amino acids. It was genomic DNA that served as the template for profiling TCR beta VDJ and CDR3. MiXCR, applied by TCRdb to the reads, yields one record per CDR3 protein. The sample yields over 150,000 distinct CDR3 sequences, approximately 43% seen once. The sequenced sample was sorted CD4+, CD8+, or CD8+CD57+ T cells (not recorded which) from PBMCs. The clonotype originates from a human donor in good health. This rearrangement joins TRBV7-9 to TRBJ1-1; the match to TRBD1 covers 7 bases. CDR3 DNA sequence: TGTGCCAGCAGCCGCCGGGACAGTGCTGAAGCTTTCTTT. This codes for CASSRRDSAEAFF.